This entry features one T cell receptor (beta chain) sequence. The data were taken from a study of T-cell reconstitution after alpha-beta-depleted transplantation in children. V was clipped by 3 bases and J by 8 bases; unmatched bases: 6. Germline CDR1 and CDR2: SGDLS and YYNGEE. The CDR3 totals 13 residues. Unique molecular identifiers were incorporated when the TCRbeta library was constructed. TCRdb called the PCR reads again in MiXCR, with one record for every CDR3 protein. The sample includes 400,000 to 500,000 distinct CDR3 sequences, approximately 11% of them seen just once. This TCR came from a human donor who donated a stem cell graft to a child with acute myeloid leukemia. The rearrangement joins TRBV9 to TRBJ1-1, with 8 bases aligning to TRBD1. This sample comprised PBMCs from the stem cell graft donor, obtained from the stem cell graft. The CDR3 DNA sequence: TGTGCCAGCAGCGGCGGGACAGGCTCCGAAGCTTTCTTT. Translation gives CASSGGTGSEAFF.